This TCR beta chain originates from a study of T cell responses to AZD1222 COVID-19 vaccine. The study, taken as a whole, reports: Females made up more of the donors, who were largely white British, and clonal diversity may have come out too low.

Of note for this clone: What it recognizes is unknown.

Germline CDR1 is MNHEY and CDR2 is SVGAGI. There are 14 residues in the CDR3. The junction had 10 bases not matched to a gene; V was cut back by 3 bases and J by 13 bases. Only in-frame clones appear in the TCRdb table, and some are missing; sequencing was by immunoSEQ multiplex PCR. This sample yields 150,000 to 180,000 clones, of which approximately 90% are seen a single time; 6.9% belongs to the top ten. The sequence was obtained from an adult who had recovered from COVID-19. Sequencing was performed on peripheral blood, taken after recovery from COVID-19. The chain carries TRBV6-5 and TRBJ1-2; TRBD1 aligns across 11 bases. The CDR3 nucleotides are TGTGCCAGCAGTTATTCCCCGGGACAGGGGGTATTCACCTTC. This sequence encodes CASSYSPGQGVFTF.